The clone carrying this T cell receptor (beta chain) was picked up many times. Its antigen remains unknown. Germline CDR1 SGHTA, CDR2 FQGNSA. V lost 0 bases and J lost 0; bases outside the gene matches: 14. The CDR3 has 20 residues. The entry originates in a study of Graves' ophthalmopathy and Graves' hyperthyroidism. Findings of the study overall: Discriminating ophthalmopathy from stable hyperthyroidism, a 13-signature model attained a sensitivity of about 85% and a specificity of 80% to 82%.

Moderate-to-severe activity, CAS ≥3, NOSPECS ≥4 and a duration under 3 months were seen in donors with ophthalmopathy. Patients were diagnosed from clinical symptoms, serum thyroxine, TRAb, thyroid ultrasound and orbital computed tomography. Using RNA transcripts, the TCR beta CDR3 regions were amplified. An opening RT-PCR round employed HTBI primers and preceded a second-round multiplex PCR. Via MiXCR, TCRdb re-called the multiplex PCR reads, giving one row per CDR3 protein. The sample carries some 400,000 distinct CDR3 sequences, around 17% recorded once. The rearrangement joins TRBV7-2 to TRBJ2-7, with 10 bases matching TRBD1. Sequencing input: peripheral blood. The origin of this receptor is a woman under 30 with Graves' ophthalmopathy. The CDR3: CASSLATGTGASIGSYEQYF. In nucleotides, the CDR3 is TGTGCCAGCAGCTTAGCCACCGGGACAGGGGCCTCAATTGGCTCCTACGAGCAGTACTTC.